The clone carrying this T cell receptor (beta chain) was counted between two and nine times. Its antigen is not known. Treatment meaning: roughly 11-day PBMC culture with coronavirus spike peptide pools or control peptides (ViraFEST assay). Culture conditions combined around 2 million PBMCs per well with 9.5 to 10 IU/ml IL-2 and roughly 9.1 ug/ml peptide pools. This entry is derived from a study of vaccination and CD4 T cells after COVID-19. Sequenced with the Oncomine TCR Beta short-read assay was DNA taken from cultured CD4+ T cells. TCRdb used MiXCR to reprocess the PCR reads, holding one entry per CDR3 protein. The sample consists of 20,000 to 25,000 distinct CDR3 sequences, 60% of them appearing once. V shed 6 bases and J 3 bases; nucleotides not matched to a gene: 18. The CDR3 loop spans 18 amino acids. CDR1 is MNHNS and CDR2 is SASEGT in the germline V gene.

The clonotype comes from a human donor who received a COVID-19 vaccine. The chain is built from TRBV6-1 and TRBJ2-3; 7 bases align to TRBD2. Sequences were derived from CD4+ T cells from blood, cultured in vitro, sampled after SARS-CoV-2 vaccination. The CDR3 region has the DNA TGTGCCAGCAGCTTTCCTTCGGCGGGAAGGACTAGGACAGATACGCAGTATTTT. Translated, it gives CASSFPSAGRTRTDTQYF.